This T cell receptor beta chain was documented in a study of blood T cell repertoires in COVID-19. Overall study context: Collection of acute and convalescent COVID-19 samples took place in the United States, Italy and Spain. Sample material is recorded as cDNA or gDNA derived from T cells, B-cell-depleted T cells, or PBMCs.

This clone was seen a few times. The germline V gene encodes CDR1 GTSNPN and CDR2 SVGIG (reference sequence). The CDR3 is 13 amino acids. The V end was cut by 4 bases, the J end by 7 bases, with 13 bases between. Per the authors' pipeline: It was from reference gene primer amplification that nucleated cell counts were estimated. Produced via immunoSEQ multiplex PCR; TCRdb's table is partial and in-frame only. The V and J calls and clone size are taken from that table; D and trimming were inferred from the DNA. This sample carries roughly 300,000 clones, approximately 90% of them seen once, and the ten largest clones take 2% to 2.5%. Patients of the Seattle cohort, enrolled during active infection, were followed longitudinally.

The J gene is TRBJ1-4, the V gene TRBV30; D remains ambiguous. Sequencing was carried out using peripheral blood. This sequence was found in a woman aged 25 to 45 with COVID-19, enrolled during active disease. The CDR3 reads CAWTHGFGEKLFF. Written as DNA, the CDR3 is TGTGCCTGGACTCACGGTTTCGGTGAAAAACTGTTTTTT.